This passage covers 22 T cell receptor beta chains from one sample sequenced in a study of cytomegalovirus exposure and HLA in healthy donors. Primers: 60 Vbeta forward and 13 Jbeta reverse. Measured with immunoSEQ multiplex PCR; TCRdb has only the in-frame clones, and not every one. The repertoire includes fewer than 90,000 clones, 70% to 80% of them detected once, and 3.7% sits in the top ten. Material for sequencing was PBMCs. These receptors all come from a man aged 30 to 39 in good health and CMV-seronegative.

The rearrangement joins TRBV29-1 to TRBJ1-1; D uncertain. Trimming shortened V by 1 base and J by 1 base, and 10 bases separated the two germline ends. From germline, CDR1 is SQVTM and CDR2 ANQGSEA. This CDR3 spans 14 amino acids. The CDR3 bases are TGCAGCGTTGAAGTTGTGGGAGGGAACACTGAAGCTTTCTTT. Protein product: CSVEVVGGNTEAFF.

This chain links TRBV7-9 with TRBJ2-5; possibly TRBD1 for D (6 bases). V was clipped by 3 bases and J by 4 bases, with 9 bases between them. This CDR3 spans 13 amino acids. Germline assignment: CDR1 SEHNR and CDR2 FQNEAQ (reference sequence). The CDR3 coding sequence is TGTGCCAGCAGCTTTGGGGGCTCAGAGACCCAGTACTTC. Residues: CASSFGGSETQYF.

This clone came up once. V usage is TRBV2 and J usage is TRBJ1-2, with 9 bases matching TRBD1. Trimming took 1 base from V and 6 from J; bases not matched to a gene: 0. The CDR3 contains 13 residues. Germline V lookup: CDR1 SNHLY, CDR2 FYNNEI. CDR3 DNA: TGTGCCAGCAGTGAAGGACAGGGGGATGGCTACACCTTC. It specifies CASSEGQGDGYTF.

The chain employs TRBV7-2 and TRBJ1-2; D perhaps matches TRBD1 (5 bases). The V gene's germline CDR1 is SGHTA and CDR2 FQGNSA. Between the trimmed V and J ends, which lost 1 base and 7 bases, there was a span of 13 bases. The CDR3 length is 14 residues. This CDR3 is CASSLVGRAAGYTF. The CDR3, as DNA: TGTGCCAGCAGCTTAGTAGGCAGGGCGGCTGGCTACACCTTC.

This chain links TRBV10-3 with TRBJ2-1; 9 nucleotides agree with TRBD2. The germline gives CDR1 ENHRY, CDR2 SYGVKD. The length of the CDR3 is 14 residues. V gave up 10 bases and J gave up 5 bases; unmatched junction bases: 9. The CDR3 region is CATGGLARHNEQFF. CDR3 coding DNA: TGTGCCACCGGCGGACTAGCGCGTCACAATGAGCAGTTCTTC.

The CDR3 sequence is CAISGFRLAGGSSYNEQFF. CDR3 nucleotides: TGTGCCATCAGTGGGTTTAGACTAGCGGGGGGGAGCTCCTACAATGAGCAGTTCTTC. The V call is TRBV10-3, the J call TRBJ2-1, with 14 nucleotides matching TRBD2. V shed 4 bases, J shed 0 bases, and the junction held 8 bases outside the gene matches. Germline values: CDR1 ENHRY, CDR2 SYGVKD. The CDR3 is made up of 19 amino acids.

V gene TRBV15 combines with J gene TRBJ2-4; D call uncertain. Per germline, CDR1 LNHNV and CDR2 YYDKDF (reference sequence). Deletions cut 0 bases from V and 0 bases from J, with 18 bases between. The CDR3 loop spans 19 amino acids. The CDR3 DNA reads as TGTGCCACCAGCAGAGATCTGTCACCGCTACTATTAGCCAAAAACATTCAGTACTTC. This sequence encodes CATSRDLSPLLLAKNIQYF.

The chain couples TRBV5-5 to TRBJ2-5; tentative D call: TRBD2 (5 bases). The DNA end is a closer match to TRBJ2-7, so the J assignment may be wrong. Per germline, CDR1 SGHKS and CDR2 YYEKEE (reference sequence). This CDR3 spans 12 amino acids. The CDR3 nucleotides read TGTGCCAGCAGCTGGACTTACTACGAGCAGTACTTC. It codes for CASSWTYYEQYF.

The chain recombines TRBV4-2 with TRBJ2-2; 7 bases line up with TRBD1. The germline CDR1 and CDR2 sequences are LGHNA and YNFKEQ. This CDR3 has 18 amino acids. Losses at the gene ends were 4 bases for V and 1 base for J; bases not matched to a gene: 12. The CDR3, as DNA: TGTGCCAGCAGCCCCACGCAGCCGGGACAGCAGAACACCGGGGAGCTGTTTTTT. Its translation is CASSPTQPGQQNTGELFF.

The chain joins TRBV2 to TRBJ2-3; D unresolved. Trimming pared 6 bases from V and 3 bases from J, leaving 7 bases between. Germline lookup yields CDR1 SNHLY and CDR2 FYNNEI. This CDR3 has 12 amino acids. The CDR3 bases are TGTGCCAGCAGGTCGGTTACAGATACGCAGTATTTT. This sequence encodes CASRSVTDTQYF.

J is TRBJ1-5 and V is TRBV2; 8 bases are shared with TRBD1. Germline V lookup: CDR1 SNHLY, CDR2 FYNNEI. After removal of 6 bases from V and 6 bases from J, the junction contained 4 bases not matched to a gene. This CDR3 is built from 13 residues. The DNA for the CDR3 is TGTGCCAGCAGCGGACAGGGACCTCAGCCCCAGCATTTT. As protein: CASSGQGPQPQHF.

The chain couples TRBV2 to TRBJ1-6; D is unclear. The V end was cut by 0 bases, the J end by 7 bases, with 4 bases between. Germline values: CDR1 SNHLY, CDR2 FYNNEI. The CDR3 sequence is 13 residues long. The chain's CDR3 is CASSEAENSPLHF. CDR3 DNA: TGTGCCAGCAGTGAAGCTGAGAATTCACCCCTCCACTTT.

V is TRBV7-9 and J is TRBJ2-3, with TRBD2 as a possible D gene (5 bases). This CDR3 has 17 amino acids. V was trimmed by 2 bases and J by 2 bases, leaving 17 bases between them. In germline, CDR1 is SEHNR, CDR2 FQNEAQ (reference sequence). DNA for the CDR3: TGTGCCAGCAGCTTAAGTTCACTAGACTCATACACAGATACGCAGTATTTT. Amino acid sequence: CASSLSSLDSYTDTQYF.

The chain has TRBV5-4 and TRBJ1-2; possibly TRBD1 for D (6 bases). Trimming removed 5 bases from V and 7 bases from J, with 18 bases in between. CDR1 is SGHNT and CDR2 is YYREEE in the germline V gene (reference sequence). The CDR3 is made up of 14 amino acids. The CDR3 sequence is CASRYDRNFGGYTF. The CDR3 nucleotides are TGTGCCAGCAGATACGACAGGAACTTTGGTGGCTACACCTTC.

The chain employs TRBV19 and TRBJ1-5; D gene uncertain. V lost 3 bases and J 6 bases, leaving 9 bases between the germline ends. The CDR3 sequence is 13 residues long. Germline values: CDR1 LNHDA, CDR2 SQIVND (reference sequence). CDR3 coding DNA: TGTGCCAGTAGTATCGGGGTGAGTCAGCCCCAGCATTTT. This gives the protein CASSIGVSQPQHF.

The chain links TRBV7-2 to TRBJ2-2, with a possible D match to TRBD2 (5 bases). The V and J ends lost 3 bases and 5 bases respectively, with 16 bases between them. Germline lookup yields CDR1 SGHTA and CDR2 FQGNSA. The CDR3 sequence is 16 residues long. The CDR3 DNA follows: TGTGCCAGCAGCTTGAGGAGCACGAGAGGGACCGGGGAGCTGTTTTTT. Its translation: CASSLRSTRGTGELFF.

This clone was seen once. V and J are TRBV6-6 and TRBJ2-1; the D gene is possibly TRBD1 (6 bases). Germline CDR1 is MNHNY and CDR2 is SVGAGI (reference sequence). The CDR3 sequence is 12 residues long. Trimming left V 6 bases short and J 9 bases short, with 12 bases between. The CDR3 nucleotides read TGTGCCAGCAGCGACACAGGGATTGAGCAGTTCTTC. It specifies CASSDTGIEQFF.

The CDR3 region is CASSLQGPNTGELFF. The CDR3 region has the DNA TGTGCCAGCAGCTTGCAGGGCCCGAACACCGGGGAGCTGTTTTTT. V and J are TRBV7-2 and TRBJ2-2; a possible D gene is TRBD1 (5 bases). V lost 3 bases, J lost 0 bases, and 8 bases lay in between. Germline CDR1 is SGHTA and CDR2 is FQGNSA. The CDR3 has 15 residues.

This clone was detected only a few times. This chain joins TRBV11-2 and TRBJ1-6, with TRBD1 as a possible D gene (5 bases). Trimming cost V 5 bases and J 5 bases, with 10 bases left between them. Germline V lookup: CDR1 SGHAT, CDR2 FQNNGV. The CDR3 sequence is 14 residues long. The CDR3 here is CASSATDNNSPLHF. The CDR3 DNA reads TGTGCCAGCAGCGCGACAGACAATAATTCACCCCTCCACTTT.

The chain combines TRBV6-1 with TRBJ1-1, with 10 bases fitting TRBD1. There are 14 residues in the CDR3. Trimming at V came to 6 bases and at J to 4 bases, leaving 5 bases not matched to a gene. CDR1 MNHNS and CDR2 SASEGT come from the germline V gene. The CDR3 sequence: CASSLWTGGTEAFF. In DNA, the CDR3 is TGTGCCAGCAGCCTATGGACAGGGGGCACTGAAGCTTTCTTT.

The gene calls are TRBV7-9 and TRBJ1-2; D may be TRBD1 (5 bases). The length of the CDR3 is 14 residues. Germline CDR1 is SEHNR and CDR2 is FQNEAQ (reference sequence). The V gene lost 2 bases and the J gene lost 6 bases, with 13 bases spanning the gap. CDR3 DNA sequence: TGTGCCAGCAGCTTACGCGGGGCCGACGATGGCTACACCTTC. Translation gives CASSLRGADDGYTF.

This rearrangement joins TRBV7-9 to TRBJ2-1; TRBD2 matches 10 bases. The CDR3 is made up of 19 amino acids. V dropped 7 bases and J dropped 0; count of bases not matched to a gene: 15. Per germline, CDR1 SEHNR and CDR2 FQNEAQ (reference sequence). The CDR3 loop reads CASTRVAGGSLASYNEQFF. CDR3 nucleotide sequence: TGTGCCAGCACCCGGGTAGCGGGAGGTTCCTTAGCCTCCTACAATGAGCAGTTCTTC. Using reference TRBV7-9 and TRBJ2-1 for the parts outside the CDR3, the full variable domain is DTGVSQNPRHKITKRGQNVTFRCDPISEHNRLYWYRQTLGQGPEFLTYFQNEAQLEKSRLLSDRFSAERPKGSFSTLEIQRTEQGDSAMYLCASTRVAGGSLASYNEQFFGPGTRLTVL.